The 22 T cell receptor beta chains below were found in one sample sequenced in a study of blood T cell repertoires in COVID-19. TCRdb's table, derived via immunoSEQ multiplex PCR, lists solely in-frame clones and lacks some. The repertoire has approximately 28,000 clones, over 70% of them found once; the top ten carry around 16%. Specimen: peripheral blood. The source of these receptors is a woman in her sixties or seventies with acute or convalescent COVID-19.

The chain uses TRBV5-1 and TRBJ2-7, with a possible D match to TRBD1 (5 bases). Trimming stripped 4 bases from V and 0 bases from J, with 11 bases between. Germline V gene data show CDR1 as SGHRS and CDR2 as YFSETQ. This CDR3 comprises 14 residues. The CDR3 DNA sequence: TGCGCCAGCAGCCAAAGGCAGGGCTCCTACGAGCAGTACTTC. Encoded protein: CASSQRQGSYEQYF.

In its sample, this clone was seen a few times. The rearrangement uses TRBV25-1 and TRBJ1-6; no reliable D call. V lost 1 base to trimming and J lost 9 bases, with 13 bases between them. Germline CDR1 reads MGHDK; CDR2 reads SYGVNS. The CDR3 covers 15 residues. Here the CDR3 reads CASSEFKGVSSPLHF. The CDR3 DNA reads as TGTGCCAGCAGTGAATTTAAGGGAGTGAGTTCACCCCTCCACTTT.

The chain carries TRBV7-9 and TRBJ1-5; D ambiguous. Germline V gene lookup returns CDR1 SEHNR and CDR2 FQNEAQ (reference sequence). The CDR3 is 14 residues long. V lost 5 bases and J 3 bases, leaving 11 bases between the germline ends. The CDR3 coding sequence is TGTGCCAGCAGCACAAGTCTCTCCAATCAGCCCCAGCATTTT. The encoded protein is CASSTSLSNQPQHF.

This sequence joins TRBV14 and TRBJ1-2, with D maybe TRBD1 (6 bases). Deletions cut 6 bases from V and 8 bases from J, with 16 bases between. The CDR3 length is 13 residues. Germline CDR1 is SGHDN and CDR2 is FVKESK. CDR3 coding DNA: TGTGCCAGCAGTTCACAGGGATTGCAGGGCTACACCTTC. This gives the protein CASSSQGLQGYTF.

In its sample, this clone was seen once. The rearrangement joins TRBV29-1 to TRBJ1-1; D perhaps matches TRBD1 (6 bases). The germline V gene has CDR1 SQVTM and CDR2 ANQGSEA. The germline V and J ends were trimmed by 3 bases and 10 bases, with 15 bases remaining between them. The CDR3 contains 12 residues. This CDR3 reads CSVDRTARGAFF. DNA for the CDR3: TGCAGCGTTGACAGGACAGCCAGAGGAGCTTTCTTT.

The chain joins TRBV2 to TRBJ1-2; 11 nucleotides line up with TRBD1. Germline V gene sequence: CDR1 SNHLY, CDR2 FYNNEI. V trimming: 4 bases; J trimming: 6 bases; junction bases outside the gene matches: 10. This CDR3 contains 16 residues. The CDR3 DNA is TGTGCCAGCAGTGTGGGGGACAGGGGGTCGGGGAATGGCTACACCTTC. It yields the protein CASSVGDRGSGNGYTF.

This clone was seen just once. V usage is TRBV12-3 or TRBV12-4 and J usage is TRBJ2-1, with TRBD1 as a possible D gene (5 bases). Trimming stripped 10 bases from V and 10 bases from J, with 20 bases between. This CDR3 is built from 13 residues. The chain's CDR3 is CATDSGKHEEQFF. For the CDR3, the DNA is TGTGCCACAGACAGTGGGAAACATGAGGAGCAGTTCTTC.

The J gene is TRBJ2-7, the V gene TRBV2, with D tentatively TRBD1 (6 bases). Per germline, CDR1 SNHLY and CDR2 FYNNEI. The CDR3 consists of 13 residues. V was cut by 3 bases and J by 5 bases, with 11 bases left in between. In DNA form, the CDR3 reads TGTGCCAGCAGTGATAATGGGGGCCACGAGCAGTACTTC. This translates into CASSDNGGHEQYF.

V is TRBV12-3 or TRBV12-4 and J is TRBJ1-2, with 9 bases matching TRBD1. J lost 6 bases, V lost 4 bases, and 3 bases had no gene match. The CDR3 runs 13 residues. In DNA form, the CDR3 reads TGTGCCAGCAGTTGGGGGACAGGGAATGGCTACACCTTC. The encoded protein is CASSWGTGNGYTF.

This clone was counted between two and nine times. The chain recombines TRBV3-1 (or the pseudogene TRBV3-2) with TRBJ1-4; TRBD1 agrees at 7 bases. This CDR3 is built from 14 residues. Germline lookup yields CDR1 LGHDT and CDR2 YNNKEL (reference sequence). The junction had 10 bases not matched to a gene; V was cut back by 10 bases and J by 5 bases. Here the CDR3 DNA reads TGTGCCAAATGGAGACAGGGCCAGAATGAAAAACTGTTTTTT. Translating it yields CAKWRQGQNEKLFF.

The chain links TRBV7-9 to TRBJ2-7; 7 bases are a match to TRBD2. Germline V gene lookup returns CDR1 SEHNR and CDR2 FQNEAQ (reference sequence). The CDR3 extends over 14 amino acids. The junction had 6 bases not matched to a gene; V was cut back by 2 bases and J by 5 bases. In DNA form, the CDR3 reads TGTGCCAGCAGCTTAACCGGGGGGTTGGACGAGCAGTACTTC. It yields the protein CASSLTGGLDEQYF. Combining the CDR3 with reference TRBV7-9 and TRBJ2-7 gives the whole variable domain DTGVSQNPRHKITKRGQNVTFRCDPISEHNRLYWYRQTLGQGPEFLTYFQNEAQLEKSRLLSDRFSAERPKGSFSTLEIQRTEQGDSAMYLCASSLTGGLDEQYFGPGTRLTVT.

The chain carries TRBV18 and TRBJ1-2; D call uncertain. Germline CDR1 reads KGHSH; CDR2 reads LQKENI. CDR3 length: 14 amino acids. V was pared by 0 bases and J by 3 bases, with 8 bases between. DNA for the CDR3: TGTGCCAGCTCACCACCGCGGGGAGACTATGGCTACACCTTC. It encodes CASSPPRGDYGYTF.

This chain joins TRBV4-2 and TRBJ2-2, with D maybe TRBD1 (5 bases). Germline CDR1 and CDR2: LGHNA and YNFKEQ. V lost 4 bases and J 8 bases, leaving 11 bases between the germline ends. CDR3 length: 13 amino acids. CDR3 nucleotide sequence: TGTGCCAGCAGCCGCAGGGATCTAGGGGAGCTGTTTTTT. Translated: CASSRRDLGELFF.

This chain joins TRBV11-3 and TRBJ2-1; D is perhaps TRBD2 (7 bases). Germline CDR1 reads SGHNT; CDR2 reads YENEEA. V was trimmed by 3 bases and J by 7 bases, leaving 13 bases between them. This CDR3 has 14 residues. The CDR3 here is CASSFGGAWNEQFF. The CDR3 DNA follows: TGTGCCAGCAGCTTTGGGGGGGCGTGGAATGAGCAGTTCTTC.

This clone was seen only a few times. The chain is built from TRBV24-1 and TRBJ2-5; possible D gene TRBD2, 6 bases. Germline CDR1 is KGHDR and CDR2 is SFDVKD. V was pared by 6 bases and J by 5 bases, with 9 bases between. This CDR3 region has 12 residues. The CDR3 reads CATSRGFETQYF. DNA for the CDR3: TGTGCCACCAGTCGGGGGTTTGAGACCCAGTACTTC.

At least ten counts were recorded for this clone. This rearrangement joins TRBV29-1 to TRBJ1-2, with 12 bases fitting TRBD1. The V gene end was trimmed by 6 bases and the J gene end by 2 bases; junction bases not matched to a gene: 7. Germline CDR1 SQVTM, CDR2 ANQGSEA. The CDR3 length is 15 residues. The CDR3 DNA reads TGCAGCGTGTCCCGGGACAGGGGGCGAAACTATGGCTACACCTTC. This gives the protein CSVSRDRGRNYGYTF.

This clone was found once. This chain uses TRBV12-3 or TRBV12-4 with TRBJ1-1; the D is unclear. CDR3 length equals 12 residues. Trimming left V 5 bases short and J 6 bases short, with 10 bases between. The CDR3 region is CASSPLVAEAFF. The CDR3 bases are TGTGCCAGCAGTCCGTTAGTCGCTGAAGCTTTCTTT.

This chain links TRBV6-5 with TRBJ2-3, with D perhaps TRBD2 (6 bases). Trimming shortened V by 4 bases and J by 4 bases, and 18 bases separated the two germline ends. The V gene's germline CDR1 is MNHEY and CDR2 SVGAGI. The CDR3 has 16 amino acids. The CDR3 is CASSSGGRLSPDTQYF. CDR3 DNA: TGTGCCAGCAGTTCCGGGGGTCGACTGAGCCCAGATACGCAGTATTTT.

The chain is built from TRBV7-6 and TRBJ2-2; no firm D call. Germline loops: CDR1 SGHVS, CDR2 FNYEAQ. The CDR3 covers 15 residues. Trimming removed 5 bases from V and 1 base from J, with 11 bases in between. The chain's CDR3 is CASSPRNVNTGELFF. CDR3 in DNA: TGTGCCAGCAGCCCCCGTAATGTGAACACCGGGGAGCTGTTTTTT.

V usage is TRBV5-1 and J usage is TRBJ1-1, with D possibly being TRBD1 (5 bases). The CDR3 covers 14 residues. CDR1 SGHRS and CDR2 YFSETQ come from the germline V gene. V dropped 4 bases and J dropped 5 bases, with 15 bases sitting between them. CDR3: CASSPGHRGTEAFF. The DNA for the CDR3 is TGCGCCAGCAGCCCGGGCCATCGGGGGACTGAAGCTTTCTTT.

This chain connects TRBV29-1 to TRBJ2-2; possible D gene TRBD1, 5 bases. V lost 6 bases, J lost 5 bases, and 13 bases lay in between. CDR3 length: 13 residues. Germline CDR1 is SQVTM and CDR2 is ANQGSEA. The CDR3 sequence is CSVSITGTGELFF. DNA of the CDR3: TGCAGCGTCAGCATAACAGGAACCGGGGAGCTGTTTTTT.

The chain's CDR3 is CSASDGSYNSPLHF. The CDR3 DNA sequence: TGCAGTGCTAGTGACGGGTCCTATAATTCACCCCTCCACTTT. This chain uses TRBV20-1 with TRBJ1-6, with unresolved D. Germline loops: CDR1 DFQATT, CDR2 SNEGSKA (reference sequence). This CDR3 is 14 amino acids long. V was pared by 3 bases and J by 1 base, with 7 bases between.